Each of the 20 T cell receptor beta chains below was sequenced from the same sample in a study of T cells in tuberculosis. Time point indicated: new active TB diagnosis, blood taken before or within 7 days of starting treatment. The protocol was immunoSEQ multiplex PCR, while the TCRdb copy is restricted to in-frame clones and leaves out a portion. The data contain approximately 49,000 clones, about 95% of them singletons. Sequenced material: PBMCs, taken at tuberculosis diagnosis. The receptors here all came from an adult with tuberculosis.

The rearrangement links TRBV28 to TRBJ1-2; TRBD1 agrees at 7 bases. The CDR3 spans 14 residues. The V and J ends lost 6 bases and 1 base, in that order; junction bases with no gene match: 5. CDR1 MDHEN and CDR2 SYDVKM come from the germline V gene. CDR3 in amino acids: CASRRDSFNYGYTF. CDR3 coding DNA: TGTGCCAGCAGGCGGGACAGCTTTAACTATGGCTACACCTTC.

This clone was seen once. The chain has TRBV28 and TRBJ2-5, with TRBD1 matching 8 bases. The V gene end was trimmed by 6 bases and the J gene end by 4 bases; junction bases not matched to a gene: 13. The length of the CDR3 is 16 residues. CDR1 is MDHEN and CDR2 is SYDVKM in the germline V gene. The CDR3 DNA sequence: TGTGCCAGCAGGGGCCAGGGGGCGATGTGGGGAGAGACCCAGTACTTC. Encoded protein: CASRGQGAMWGETQYF.

V is TRBV28 and J is TRBJ1-2; D not certain. This CDR3 is built from 12 residues. V was clipped by 6 bases and J by 8 bases, with 13 bases between them. CDR1 and CDR2 (germline): MDHEN, SYDVKM. The CDR3 nucleotides read TGTGCCAGCAGCTCCGTAGGCGGGGGCTACACCTTC. This translates into CASSSVGGGYTF.

The genes are TRBV19 and TRBJ1-2; D gene unclear. Germline V gene sequence: CDR1 LNHDA, CDR2 SQIVND (reference sequence). The V and J ends lost 7 bases and 6 bases respectively, with 21 bases between them. This CDR3 is 15 amino acids long. The CDR3: CASNPRHSGLDGYTF. CDR3 nucleotide sequence: TGTGCCAGTAATCCTCGACACAGCGGATTAGATGGCTACACCTTC. Supplemented by reference TRBV19 and TRBJ1-2, the full variable domain reads DGGITQSPKYLFRKEGQNVTLSCEQNLNHDAMYWYRQDPGQGLRLIYYSQIVNDFQKGDIAEGYSVSREKKESFPLTVTSAQKNPTAFYLCASNPRHSGLDGYTFGSGTRLTVV.

The chain couples TRBV19 to TRBJ1-2; TRBD1 matches 7 bases. This CDR3 is 13 amino acids long. Per germline, CDR1 LNHDA and CDR2 SQIVND (reference sequence). V was clipped by 9 bases and J by 8 bases; unmatched bases: 12. The CDR3 DNA sequence: TGTGCCAGCCAACAGGGAAGGGGGCGAGGCTACACCTTC. Encoded protein: CASQQGRGRGYTF.

The chain carries TRBV11-2 and TRBJ2-1; TRBD2 is a possible D gene (6 bases). This CDR3 has 14 residues. V lost 0 bases to trimming and J lost 8 bases, with 11 bases between them. The germline V gene encodes CDR1 SGHAT and CDR2 FQNNGV. The CDR3 region is CASSLEAGTHEQFF. The CDR3, as DNA: TGTGCCAGCAGCTTAGAAGCCGGGACTCATGAGCAGTTCTTC.

The V call is TRBV5-1, the J call TRBJ2-1, with D possibly matching TRBD2 (6 bases). Trimming left V 0 bases short and J 8 bases short, with 12 bases between. This CDR3 has 14 residues. Germline V lookup: CDR1 SGHRS, CDR2 YFSETQ. The CDR3 DNA sequence: TGCGCCAGCAGCTTGGGGCTAGCGTTCGATGAGCAGTTCTTC. Amino acids: CASSLGLAFDEQFF.

CDR3 protein: CASSSDDLAGGTWAQYF. For the CDR3, the DNA is TGTGCCAGCTCATCGGATGATCTAGCGGGAGGTACTTGGGCCCAGTACTTC. The chain joins TRBV18 to TRBJ2-5; 11 positions match TRBD2. The CDR3 consists of 17 residues. Trimming at V came to 5 bases and at J to 9 bases, leaving 17 bases not matched to a gene. CDR1 KGHSH and CDR2 LQKENI come from the germline V gene.

The chain carries TRBV6-1 and TRBJ2-3, with D perhaps TRBD2 (6 bases). Germline loops: CDR1 MNHNS, CDR2 SASEGT. The CDR3 is 12 residues long. The V gene lost 8 bases and the J gene lost 5 bases, with 11 bases spanning the gap. CDR3 DNA: TGTGCCAGCGGGGGACTGTTAGATACGCAGTATTTT. Residues: CASGGLLDTQYF.

The rearrangement links TRBV9 to TRBJ2-7, with 9 bases that match TRBD1. CDR1 and CDR2 (germline): SGDLS, YYNGEE. V shed 0 bases and J 4 bases; nucleotides not matched to a gene: 5. This CDR3 comprises 15 residues. The CDR3: CASSVADRGGYEQYF. The CDR3 DNA reads TGTGCCAGCAGCGTAGCGGACAGGGGAGGGTACGAGCAGTACTTC.

The chain couples TRBV4-3 to TRBJ1-3, with a tentative D call TRBD1 (5 bases). V dropped 4 bases and J dropped 4 bases, with 14 bases sitting between them. In germline, CDR1 is LGHNA, CDR2 YSLEER. CDR3 length: 15 amino acids. CDR3 protein: CASSPTVGLGNTIYF. CDR3 sequence (DNA): TGCGCCAGCAGCCCGACAGTGGGCTTGGGAAACACCATATATTTT.

This clone was observed a single time. V and J are TRBV4-1 and TRBJ2-7; tentative D call: TRBD1 (7 bases). Germline CDR1 reads MGHRA; CDR2 reads YSYEKL. This CDR3 comprises 15 residues. V was cut by 1 base and J by 3 bases, with 13 bases left in between. The CDR3 reads CASSQADREVYEQYF. For the CDR3, the DNA is TGCGCCAGCAGCCAAGCAGACAGGGAGGTCTACGAGCAGTACTTC.

This chain uses TRBV27 with TRBJ2-7; D ambiguous. Trimming removed 4 bases from V and 3 bases from J, with 10 bases in between. Germline CDR1 is MNHEY and CDR2 is SMNVEV (reference sequence). The CDR3 contains 13 residues. The CDR3 DNA sequence: TGTGCCAGCAGTTCCGCAGTTGGCTACGAGCAGTACTTC. It is translated as CASSSAVGYEQYF.

The chain has TRBV7-9 and TRBJ2-1; D not certain. The CDR3 length is 13 residues. Germline V gene lookup returns CDR1 SEHNR and CDR2 FQNEAQ (reference sequence). Trimming removed 1 base from V and 8 bases from J, with 9 bases in between. The CDR3 nucleotides read TGTGCCAGCAGCTTAGATGTCATTGATGAGCAGTTCTTC. This codes for CASSLDVIDEQFF.

The V and J genes are TRBV10-2 and TRBJ2-3; tentatively, D is TRBD2 (5 bases). The germline gives CDR1 WSHSY, CDR2 SAAADI. The CDR3 has 14 residues. V was clipped by 2 bases and J by 2 bases, with 8 bases between them. CDR3 sequence (DNA): TGCGCCAGCAGTGAGGGACTGCTCACAGATACGCAGTATTTT. It is translated as CASSEGLLTDTQYF.

The count of this clone is one. The rearrangement links TRBV19 to TRBJ1-4; 9 nucleotides match TRBD1. Losses at the gene ends were 4 bases for V and 1 base for J; bases not matched to a gene: 4. Germline lookup yields CDR1 LNHDA and CDR2 SQIVND (reference sequence). The CDR3 has 16 amino acids. CDR3 bases: TGTGCCAGTAGTAGGGACAGGGTGTTAACTAATGAAAAACTGTTTTTT. It encodes CASSRDRVLTNEKLFF. The full variable domain, rest sourced from reference TRBV19 and TRBJ1-4, is DGGITQSPKYLFRKEGQNVTLSCEQNLNHDAMYWYRQDPGQGLRLIYYSQIVNDFQKGDIAEGYSVSREKKESFPLTVTSAQKNPTAFYLCASSRDRVLTNEKLFFGSGTQLSVL.

The chain recombines TRBV9 with TRBJ1-1; D is uncertain. The V end was cut by 0 bases, the J end by 4 bases, with 13 bases between. Germline V gene sequence: CDR1 SGDLS, CDR2 YYNGEE. The CDR3 contains 15 residues. CDR3 in DNA: TGTGCCAGCAGCGTAGGTTCGGACTTAGTCACTGAAGCTTTCTTT. Encoded protein: CASSVGSDLVTEAFF.

This chain connects TRBV5-8 to TRBJ2-2; D is possibly TRBD1 (6 bases). With 4 bases removed from V and 5 bases from J, the gap between germline ends came to 18 bases. The CDR3 totals 16 residues. CDR1 and CDR2 (germline): SGHTS, YDEGEE. CDR3 coding DNA: TGTGCCAGCAGCGACGGCACCAGGGGAAGGACCGGGGAGCTGTTTTTT. Translating it yields CASSDGTRGRTGELFF.

The rearrangement links TRBV6-1 to TRBJ1-2; no firm D call. The CDR3 sequence is 12 residues long. In germline, CDR1 is MNHNS, CDR2 SASEGT. Trimming removed 4 bases at V and 8 bases at J, with 11 bases between. CDR3 protein: CASSANSMGYTF. The CDR3 bases are TGTGCCAGCAGTGCCAACAGTATGGGCTACACCTTC.

This chain links TRBV11-3 with TRBJ2-7, with D unresolved. V was pared by 1 base and J by 6 bases, with 10 bases between. This CDR3 is built from 13 residues. CDR1 and CDR2 from the germline V gene are SGHNT and YENEEA. The CDR3 is CASSLVDSGEQYF. The CDR3 bases are TGTGCCAGCAGCTTAGTAGATTCGGGCGAGCAGTACTTC. Full variable domain (rest looked up from reference TRBV11-3 and TRBJ2-7): EAGVVQSPRYKIIEKKQPVAFWCNPISGHNTLYWYLQNLGQGPELLIRYENEEAVDDSQLPKDRFSAERLKGVDSTLKIQPAELGDSAVYLCASSLVDSGEQYFGPGTRLTVT.